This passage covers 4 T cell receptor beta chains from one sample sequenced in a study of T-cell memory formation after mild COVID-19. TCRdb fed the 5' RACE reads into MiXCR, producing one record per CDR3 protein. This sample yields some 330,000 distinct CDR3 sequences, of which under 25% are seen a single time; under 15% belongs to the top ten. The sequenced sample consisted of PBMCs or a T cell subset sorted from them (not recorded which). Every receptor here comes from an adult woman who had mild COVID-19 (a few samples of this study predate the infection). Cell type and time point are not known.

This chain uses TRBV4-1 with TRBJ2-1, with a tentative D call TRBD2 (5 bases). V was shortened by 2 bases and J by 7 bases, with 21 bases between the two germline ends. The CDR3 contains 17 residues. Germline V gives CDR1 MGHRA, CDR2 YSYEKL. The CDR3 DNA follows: TGCGCCAGCAGCCAACTTACTAGTTTACCGCTCACGAATGAGCAGTTCTTC. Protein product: CASSQLTSLPLTNEQFF.

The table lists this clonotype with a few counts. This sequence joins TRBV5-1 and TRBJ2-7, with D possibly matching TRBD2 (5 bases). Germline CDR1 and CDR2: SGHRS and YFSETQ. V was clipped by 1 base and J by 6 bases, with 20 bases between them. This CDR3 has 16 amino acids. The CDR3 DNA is TGCGCCAGCAGCTTGACGGAAGCGGCCATTACTCTCGAGCAGTACTTC. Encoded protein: CASSLTEAAITLEQYF.

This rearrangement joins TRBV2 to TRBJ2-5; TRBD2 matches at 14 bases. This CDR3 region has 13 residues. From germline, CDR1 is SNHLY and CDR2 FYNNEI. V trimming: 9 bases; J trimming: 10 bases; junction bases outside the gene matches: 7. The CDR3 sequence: CASSLGTSGSQYF. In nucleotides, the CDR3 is TGTGCCAGTAGTCTCGGGACTAGCGGGAGCCAGTACTTC.

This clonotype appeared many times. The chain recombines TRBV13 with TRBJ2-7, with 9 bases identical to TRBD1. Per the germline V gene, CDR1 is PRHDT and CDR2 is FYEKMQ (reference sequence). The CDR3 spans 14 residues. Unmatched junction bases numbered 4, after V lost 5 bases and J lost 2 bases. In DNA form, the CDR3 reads TGTGCCAGCAGCCTACAGGGGGCGACCTACGAGCAGTACTTC. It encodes CASSLQGATYEQYF.